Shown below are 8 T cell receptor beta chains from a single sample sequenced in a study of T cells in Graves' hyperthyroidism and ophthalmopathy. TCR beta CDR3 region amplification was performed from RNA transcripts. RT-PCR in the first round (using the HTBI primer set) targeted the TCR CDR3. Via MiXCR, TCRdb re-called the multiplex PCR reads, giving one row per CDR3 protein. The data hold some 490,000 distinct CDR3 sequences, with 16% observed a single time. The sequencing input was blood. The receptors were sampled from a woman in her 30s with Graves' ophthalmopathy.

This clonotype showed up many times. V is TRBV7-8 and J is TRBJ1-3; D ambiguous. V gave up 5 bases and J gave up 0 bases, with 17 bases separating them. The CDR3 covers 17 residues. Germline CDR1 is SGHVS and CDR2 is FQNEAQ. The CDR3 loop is CASSPRVGLVSGNTIYF. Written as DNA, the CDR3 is TGTGCCAGCAGCCCCCGTGTCGGACTGGTCTCTGGAAACACCATATATTTT.

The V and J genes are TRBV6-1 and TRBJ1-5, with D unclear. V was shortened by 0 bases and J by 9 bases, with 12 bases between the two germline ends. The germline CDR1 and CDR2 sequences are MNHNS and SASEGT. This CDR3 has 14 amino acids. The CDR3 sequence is CASSEAQTDWPQHF. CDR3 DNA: TGTGCCAGCAGTGAAGCTCAGACGGACTGGCCCCAGCATTTT.

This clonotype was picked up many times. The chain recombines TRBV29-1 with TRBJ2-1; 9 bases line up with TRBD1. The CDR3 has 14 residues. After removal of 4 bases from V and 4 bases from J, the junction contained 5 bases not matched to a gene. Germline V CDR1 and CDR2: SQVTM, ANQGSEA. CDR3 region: CSVAGQGRYNEQFF. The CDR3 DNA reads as TGCAGCGTTGCTGGACAGGGGAGATACAATGAGCAGTTCTTC.

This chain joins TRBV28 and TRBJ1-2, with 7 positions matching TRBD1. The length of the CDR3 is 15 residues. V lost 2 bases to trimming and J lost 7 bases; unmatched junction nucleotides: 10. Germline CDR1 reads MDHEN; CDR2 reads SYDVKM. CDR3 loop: CASSLNRQGLGGYTF. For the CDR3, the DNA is TGTGCCAGCAGTTTAAACCGACAGGGCCTCGGTGGCTACACCTTC.

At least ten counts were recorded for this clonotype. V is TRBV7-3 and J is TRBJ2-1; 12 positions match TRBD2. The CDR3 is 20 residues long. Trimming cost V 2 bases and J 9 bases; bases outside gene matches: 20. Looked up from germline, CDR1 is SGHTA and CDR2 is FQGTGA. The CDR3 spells CASSLLASGRAKGSYREQFF. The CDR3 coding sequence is TGTGCCAGCAGCTTATTGGCTAGCGGGAGGGCCAAAGGATCATATCGTGAGCAGTTCTTC.

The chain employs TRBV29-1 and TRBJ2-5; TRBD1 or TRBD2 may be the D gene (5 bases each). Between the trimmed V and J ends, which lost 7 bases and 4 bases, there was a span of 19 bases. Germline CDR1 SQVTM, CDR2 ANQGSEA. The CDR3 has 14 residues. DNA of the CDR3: TGCAGCGGATATGGGACCAACAAGGGAGAGACCCAGTACTTC. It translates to CSGYGTNKGETQYF.

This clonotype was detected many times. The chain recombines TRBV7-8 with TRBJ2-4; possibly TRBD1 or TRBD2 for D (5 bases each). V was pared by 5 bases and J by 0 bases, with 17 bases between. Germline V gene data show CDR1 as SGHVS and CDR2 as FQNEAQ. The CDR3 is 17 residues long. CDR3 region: CASSPRVGTEAKNIQYF. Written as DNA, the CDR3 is TGTGCCAGCAGCCCGAGGGTCGGGACCGAAGCCAAAAACATTCAGTACTTC. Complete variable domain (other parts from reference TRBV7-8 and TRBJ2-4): GAGVSQSPRYKVAKRGQDVALRCDPISGHVSLFWYQQALGQGPEFLTYFQNEAQLDKSGLPSDRFFAERPEGSVSTLKIQRTQQEDSAVYLCASSPRVGTEAKNIQYFGAGTRLSVL.

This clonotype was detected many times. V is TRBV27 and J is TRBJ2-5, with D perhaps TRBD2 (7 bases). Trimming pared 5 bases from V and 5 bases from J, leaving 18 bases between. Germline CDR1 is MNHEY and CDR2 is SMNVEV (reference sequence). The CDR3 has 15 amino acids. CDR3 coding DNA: TGTGCCAGCAGTCTCTCACCCGGGGGGCTCGAGACCCAGTACTTC. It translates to CASSLSPGGLETQYF.